This T cell receptor (beta chain) was identified in a study of CD8 T cells in ankylosing spondylitis. This clonotype was found many times. Its target is unknown. Germline trimming cut 3 bases from V and 2 bases from J; bases unmatched to any gene: 3. The CDR3 consists of 16 residues. TCRdb called the 5' RACE reads again in MiXCR, with one record for every CDR3 protein. The data show some 340,000 distinct CDR3 sequences, with roughly 14% seen just once and 0.85% to 1.4% held by the top ten. Overall study results and limits: Disease-associated clones were CD8+ and fairly uncommon in peripheral blood. Disease-linked clones reportedly showed significant enrichment in matched ankylosing spondylitis synovial fluid.

The TCR originated in a male donor with ankylosing spondylitis or in good health (not recorded which). The gene calls are TRBV12-3 or TRBV12-4 and TRBJ2-3; 12 bases agree with TRBD2. Sequenced input: blood, either unsorted or a sorted T cell fraction (not recorded which). The CDR3 bases are TGTGCCAGCAGTTTTAGGACTAGCGGGACCACAGATACGCAGTATTTT. This encodes CASSFRTSGTTDTQYF.